A selection of T cell receptor beta chains follows, all from one sample in a study of CD8 T cell repertoires and HIV-1 epitope variants. Using immunoSEQ multiplex PCR, the repertoire was profiled, and TCRdb retains in-frame clones only, with some absent. The repertoire holds about 4,600 clones, with approximately 70% as singletons. The antigens for these receptors are not known. Input material: cultured CD8+ T cells derived from PBMCs. All receptors derive from a male donor with HIV. Each CDR3 is given with its conserved first and last residue. A D gene is named only where the DNA matches it firmly. Clone size appears in some rows only: once, few, many, or a class for an expanded clone.

V gene: TRBV6-1; D gene: .; J gene: TRBJ1-1; clone size: .; CDR3 DNA: TGTGCCAGCAGTGAAGTTGGAGGGGATATCGCTGAAGCTTTCTTT; CDR3 protein: CASSEVGGDIAEAFF
V gene: TRBV4-2; D gene: TRBD1; J gene: TRBJ1-4; clone size: .; CDR3 DNA: TGTGCCAGCAGCCAAGGGGGGACAGGGAACAGTAATGAAAAACTGTTTTTT; CDR3 protein: CASSQGGTGNSNEKLFF
V gene: TRBV11-1; D gene: TRBD1; J gene: TRBJ2-7; clone size: .; CDR3 DNA: TGTGCCAGCAGCTTACAGGGGGCCTACGAGCAGTACTTC; CDR3 protein: CASSLQGAYEQYF
V gene: TRBV5-1; D gene: TRBD1; J gene: TRBJ2-4; clone size: .; CDR3 DNA: TGCGCCAGCAGCCCGGAGAAAGGGACAGGGTCCTTAGCCAAAAACATTCAGTACTTC; CDR3 protein: CASSPEKGTGSLAKNIQYF
V gene: TRBV7-9; D gene: .; J gene: TRBJ2-5; clone size: .; CDR3 DNA: TGTGCCAGCAGCCCCCACAGTCAAGAGACCCAGTACTTC; CDR3 protein: CASSPHSQETQYF
V gene: TRBV5-6; D gene: .; J gene: TRBJ2-7; clone size: .; CDR3 DNA: TGTGCCAGCAGCTTGGAAGACTACGAGCAGTACTTC; CDR3 protein: CASSLEDYEQYF
V gene: TRBV27; D gene: TRBD1; J gene: TRBJ1-1; clone size: .; CDR3 DNA: TGTGCCAGCAGAGCTTCCAGGGGGGGCACTGAAGCTTTCTTT; CDR3 protein: CASRASRGGTEAFF
V gene: TRBV6-5; D gene: .; J gene: TRBJ2-2; clone size: .; CDR3 DNA: TGTGCCAGCAGTGCGGACTTTCTCGACAACGGGGAGCTGTTTTTT; CDR3 protein: CASSADFLDNGELFF
V gene: TRBV29-1; D gene: TRBD2; J gene: TRBJ2-1; clone size: .; CDR3 DNA: TGCAGCGCTTTAGATGGGAGCAGGCTATTTAGCGGGAGTCTCAATGAGCAGTTCTTC; CDR3 protein: CSALDGSRLFSGSLNEQFF
V gene: TRBV5-8; D gene: TRBD1; J gene: TRBJ2-7; clone size: .; CDR3 DNA: TGTGCCAGCAGCTTGGGGACAGGGTACGAGCAGTACTTC; CDR3 protein: CASSLGTGYEQYF
V gene: TRBV5-1; D gene: TRBD1; J gene: TRBJ2-1; clone size: .; CDR3 DNA: TGCGCCAGCAGCCGTGGGACAGGTAACGAGCAGTTCTTC; CDR3 protein: CASSRGTGNEQFF
V gene: TRBV9; D gene: .; J gene: TRBJ1-2; clone size: .; CDR3 DNA: TGTGCCAGCAGCGCCCGGTCGGCGGCTAACTATGGCTACACCTTC; CDR3 protein: CASSARSAANYGYTF
V gene: TRBV7-2; D gene: .; J gene: TRBJ1-1; clone size: .; CDR3 DNA: TGTGCCAGCAGCCCCCGGGGGATGGGGGCATCGAGAACTGAAGCTTTCTTT; CDR3 protein: CASSPRGMGASRTEAFF
V gene: TRBV6-6; D gene: .; J gene: TRBJ2-2; clone size: .; CDR3 DNA: TGTGCCAGCAGTCTTATTTCGAACACCGGGGAGCTGTTTTTT; CDR3 protein: CASSLISNTGELFF
V gene: TRBV19; D gene: .; J gene: TRBJ2-2; clone size: .; CDR3 DNA: TGTGCCAGTGGGTGGGGGTACACCGGGGAGCTGTTTTTT; CDR3 protein: CASGWGYTGELFF
V gene: TRBV20-1; D gene: TRBD1; J gene: TRBJ1-2; clone size: once; CDR3 DNA: TGCAGTGCTAGTAGAAGAGGGGGCCCTAGCTTC; CDR3 protein: CSASRRGGPSF
V gene: TRBV9; D gene: TRBD1; J gene: TRBJ1-1; clone size: .; CDR3 DNA: TGTGCCAGCAGCGTAGCAGGGGGGAACACTGAAGCTTTCTTT; CDR3 protein: CASSVAGGNTEAFF
V gene: TRBV4-2; D gene: .; J gene: TRBJ1-5; clone size: .; CDR3 DNA: TGTGCCAGCAGCCCATCACTCACTACGGTTCATAGCAATCAGCCCCAGCATTTT; CDR3 protein: CASSPSLTTVHSNQPQHF
V gene: TRBV5-4; D gene: TRBD2; J gene: TRBJ2-3; clone size: .; CDR3 DNA: TGTGCCAGCAGCTTGGTAACTAGCGAACCGGAGGGTGTCACAGATACGCAGTATTTT; CDR3 protein: CASSLVTSEPEGVTDTQYF
V gene: TRBV7-8; D gene: .; J gene: TRBJ2-1; clone size: .; CDR3 DNA: TGTGCCAGCAGCTTATCCGGGACTCATAATGAGCAGTTCTTC; CDR3 protein: CASSLSGTHNEQFF
V gene: TRBV12-5; D gene: TRBD1; J gene: TRBJ2-2; clone size: .; CDR3 DNA: TGTGCTAGTGCCAGACAGGGTCCCGGGGAGCTGTTTTTT; CDR3 protein: CASARQGPGELFF
V gene: TRBV27; D gene: TRBD2; J gene: TRBJ2-1; clone size: .; CDR3 DNA: TGTGCCAGCAACCCCGGCGGGGGGGCCTACAATGAGCAGTTCTTC; CDR3 protein: CASNPGGGAYNEQFF
V gene: TRBV19; D gene: TRBD2; J gene: TRBJ2-5; clone size: .; CDR3 DNA: TGTGCCAGTCTGGCTAGCGGACCCCAAGAGACCCAGTACTTC; CDR3 protein: CASLASGPQETQYF